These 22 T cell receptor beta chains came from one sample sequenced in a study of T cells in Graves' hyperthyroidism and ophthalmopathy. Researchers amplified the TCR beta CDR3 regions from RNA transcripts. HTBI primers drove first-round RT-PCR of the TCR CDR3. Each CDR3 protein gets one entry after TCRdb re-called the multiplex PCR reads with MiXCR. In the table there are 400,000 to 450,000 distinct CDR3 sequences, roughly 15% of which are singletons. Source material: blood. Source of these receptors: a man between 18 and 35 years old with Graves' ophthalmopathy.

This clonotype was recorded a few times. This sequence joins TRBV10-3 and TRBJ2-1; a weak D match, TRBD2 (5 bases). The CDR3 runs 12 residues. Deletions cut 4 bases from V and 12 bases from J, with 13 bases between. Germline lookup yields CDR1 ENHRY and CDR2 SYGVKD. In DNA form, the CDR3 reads TGTGCCATCAGTGCGATGGAGGTCGGGCAGTTCTTC. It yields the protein CAISAMEVGQFF.

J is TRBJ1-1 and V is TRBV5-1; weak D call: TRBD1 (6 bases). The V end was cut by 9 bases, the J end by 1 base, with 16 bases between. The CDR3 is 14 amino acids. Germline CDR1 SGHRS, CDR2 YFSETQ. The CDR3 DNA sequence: TGCGCCACCGGGGTGGGGGCGGGGAACACTGAAGCTTTCTTT. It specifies CATGVGAGNTEAFF.

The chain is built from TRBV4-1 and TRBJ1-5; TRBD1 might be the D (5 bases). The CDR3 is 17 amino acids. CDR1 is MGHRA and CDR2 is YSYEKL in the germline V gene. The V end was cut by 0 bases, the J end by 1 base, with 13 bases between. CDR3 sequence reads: CASSQEAVQVSNQPQHF. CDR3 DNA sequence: TGCGCCAGCAGCCAAGAGGCAGTACAGGTGAGCAATCAGCCCCAGCATTTT.

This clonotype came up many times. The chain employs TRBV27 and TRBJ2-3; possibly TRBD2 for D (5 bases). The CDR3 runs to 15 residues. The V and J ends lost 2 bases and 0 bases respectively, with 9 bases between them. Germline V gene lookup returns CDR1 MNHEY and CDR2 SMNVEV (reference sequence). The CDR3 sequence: CASSLRAASTDTQYF. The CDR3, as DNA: TGTGCCAGCAGTTTAAGAGCGGCTAGCACAGATACGCAGTATTTT.

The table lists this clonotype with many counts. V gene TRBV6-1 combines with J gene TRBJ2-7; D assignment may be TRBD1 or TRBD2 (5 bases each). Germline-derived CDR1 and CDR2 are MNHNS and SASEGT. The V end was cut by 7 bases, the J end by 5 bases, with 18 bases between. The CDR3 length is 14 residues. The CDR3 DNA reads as TGTGCCAGCACCCCGAGGGCAGGGAGCGACGAGCAGTACTTC. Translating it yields CASTPRAGSDEQYF.

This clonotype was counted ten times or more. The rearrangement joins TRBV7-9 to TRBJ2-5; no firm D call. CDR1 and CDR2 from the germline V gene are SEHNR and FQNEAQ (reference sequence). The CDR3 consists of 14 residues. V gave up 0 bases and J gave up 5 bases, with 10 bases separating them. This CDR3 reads CASSLALRSETQYF. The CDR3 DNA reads TGTGCCAGCAGCTTAGCGCTAAGGTCGGAGACCCAGTACTTC.

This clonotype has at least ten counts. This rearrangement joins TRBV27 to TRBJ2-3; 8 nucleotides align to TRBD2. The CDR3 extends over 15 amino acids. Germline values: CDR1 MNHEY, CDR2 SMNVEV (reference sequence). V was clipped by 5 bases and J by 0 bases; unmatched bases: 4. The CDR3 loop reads CASSNSGASTDTQYF. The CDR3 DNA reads TGTGCCAGCAGTAATAGCGGGGCAAGCACAGATACGCAGTATTTT.

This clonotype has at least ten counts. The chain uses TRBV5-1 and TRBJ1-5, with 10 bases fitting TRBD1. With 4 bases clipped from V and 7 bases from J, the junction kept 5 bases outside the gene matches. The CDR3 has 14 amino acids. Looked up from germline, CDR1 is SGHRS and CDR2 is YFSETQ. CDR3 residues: CASSTGTGVQPQHF. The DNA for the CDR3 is TGCGCCAGCAGCACCGGGACAGGGGTCCAGCCCCAGCATTTT.

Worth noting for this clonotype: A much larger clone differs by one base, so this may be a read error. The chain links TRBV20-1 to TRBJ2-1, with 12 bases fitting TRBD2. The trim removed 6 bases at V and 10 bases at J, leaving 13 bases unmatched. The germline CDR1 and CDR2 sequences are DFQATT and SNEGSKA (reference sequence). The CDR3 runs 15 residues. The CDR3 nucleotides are TGCAGTGCCCTACGCCTAGCGGGAGGGCCCAACGAGCAGTTCTTC. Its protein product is CSALRLAGGPNEQFF.

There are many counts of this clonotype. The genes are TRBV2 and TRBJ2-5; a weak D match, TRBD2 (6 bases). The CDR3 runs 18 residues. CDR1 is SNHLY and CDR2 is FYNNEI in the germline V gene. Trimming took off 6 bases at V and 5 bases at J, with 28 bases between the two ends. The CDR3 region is CASSTTKPGTVGWETQYF. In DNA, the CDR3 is TGTGCCAGCAGCACCACCAAACCCGGGACTGTTGGTTGGGAGACCCAGTACTTC.

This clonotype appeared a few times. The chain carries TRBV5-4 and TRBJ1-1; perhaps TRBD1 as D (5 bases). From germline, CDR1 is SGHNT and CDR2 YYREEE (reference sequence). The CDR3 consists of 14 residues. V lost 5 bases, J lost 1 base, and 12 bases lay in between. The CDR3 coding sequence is TGTGCCAGCAGGCTCACGACAGCGAACACTGAAGCTTTCTTT. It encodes CASRLTTANTEAFF.

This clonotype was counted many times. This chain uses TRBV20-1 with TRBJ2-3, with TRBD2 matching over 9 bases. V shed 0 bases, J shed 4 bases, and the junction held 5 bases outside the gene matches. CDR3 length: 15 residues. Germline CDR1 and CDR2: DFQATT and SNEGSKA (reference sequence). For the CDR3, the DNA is TGCAGTGCTAGAGATTGGCGCGGGAGGGCAGATACGCAGTATTTT. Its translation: CSARDWRGRADTQYF.

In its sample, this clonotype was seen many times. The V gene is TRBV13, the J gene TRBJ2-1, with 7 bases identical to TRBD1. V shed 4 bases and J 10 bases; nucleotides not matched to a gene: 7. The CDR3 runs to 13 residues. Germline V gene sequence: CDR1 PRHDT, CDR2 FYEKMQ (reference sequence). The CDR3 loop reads CASSSRGLREQFF. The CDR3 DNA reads TGTGCCAGCAGCTCAAGGGGGCTGCGGGAGCAGTTCTTC.

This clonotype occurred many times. The CDR3 DNA reads TGCAGTGCTAGAGATCCTAGGGCCGCTAACTATGGCTACACCTTC. Its translation is CSARDPRAANYGYTF. The J gene is TRBJ1-2, the V gene TRBV20-1; no firm D call. CDR1 is DFQATT, CDR2 SNEGSKA, per germline (reference sequence). Deletions cut 0 bases from V and 0 bases from J, with 11 bases between. The CDR3 is made up of 15 amino acids.

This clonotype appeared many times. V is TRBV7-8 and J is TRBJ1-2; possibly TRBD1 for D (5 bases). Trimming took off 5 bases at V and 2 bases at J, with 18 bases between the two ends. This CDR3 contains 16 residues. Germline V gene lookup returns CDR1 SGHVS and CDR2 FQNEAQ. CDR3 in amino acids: CASSPGGVGMNYGYTF. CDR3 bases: TGTGCCAGCAGCCCCGGGGGGGTGGGGATGAACTATGGCTACACCTTC.

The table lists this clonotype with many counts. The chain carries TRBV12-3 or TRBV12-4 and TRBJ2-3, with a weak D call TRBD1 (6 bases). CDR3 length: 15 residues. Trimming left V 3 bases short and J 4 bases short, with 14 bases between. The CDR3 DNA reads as TGTGCCAGCAGTTTCTACAGGGAATTGGCAGATACGCAGTATTTT. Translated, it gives CASSFYRELADTQYF.

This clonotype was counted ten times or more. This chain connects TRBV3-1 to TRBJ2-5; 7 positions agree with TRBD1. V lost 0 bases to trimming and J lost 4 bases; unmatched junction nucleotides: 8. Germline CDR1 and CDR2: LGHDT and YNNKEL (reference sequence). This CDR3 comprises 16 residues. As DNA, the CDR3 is TGTGCCAGCAGCCAAGATATGACAGGGACGTCAGAGACCCAGTACTTC. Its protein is CASSQDMTGTSETQYF.

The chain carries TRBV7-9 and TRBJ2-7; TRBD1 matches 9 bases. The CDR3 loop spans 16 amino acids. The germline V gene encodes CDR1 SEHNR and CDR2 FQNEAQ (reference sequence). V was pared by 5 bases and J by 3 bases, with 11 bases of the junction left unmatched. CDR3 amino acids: CASSPPAGQGIYEQYF. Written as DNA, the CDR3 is TGTGCCAGCAGCCCACCGGCGGGACAGGGAATCTACGAGCAGTACTTC.

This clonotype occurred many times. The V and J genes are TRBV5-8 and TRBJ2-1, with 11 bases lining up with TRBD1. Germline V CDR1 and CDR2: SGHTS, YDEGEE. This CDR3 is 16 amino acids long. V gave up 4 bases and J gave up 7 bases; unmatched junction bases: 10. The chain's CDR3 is CASSTGQGARGNEQFF. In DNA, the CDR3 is TGTGCCAGCAGCACCGGACAGGGGGCAAGGGGAAATGAGCAGTTCTTC.

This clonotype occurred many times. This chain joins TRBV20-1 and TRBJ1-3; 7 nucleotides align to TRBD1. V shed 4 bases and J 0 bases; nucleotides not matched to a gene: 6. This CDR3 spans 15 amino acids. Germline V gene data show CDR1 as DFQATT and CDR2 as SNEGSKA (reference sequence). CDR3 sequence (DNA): TGCAGTGCTACAGGGACAGCGAACTCTGGAAACACCATATATTTT. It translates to CSATGTANSGNTIYF.

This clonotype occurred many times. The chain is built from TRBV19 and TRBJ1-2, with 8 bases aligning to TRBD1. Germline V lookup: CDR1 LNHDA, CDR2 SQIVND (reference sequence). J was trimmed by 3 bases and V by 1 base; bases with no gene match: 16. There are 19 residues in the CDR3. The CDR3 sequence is CASSIGGVTPGTGYYGYTF. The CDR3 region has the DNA TGTGCCAGTAGTATAGGGGGCGTAACTCCCGGGACAGGCTACTATGGCTACACCTTC.

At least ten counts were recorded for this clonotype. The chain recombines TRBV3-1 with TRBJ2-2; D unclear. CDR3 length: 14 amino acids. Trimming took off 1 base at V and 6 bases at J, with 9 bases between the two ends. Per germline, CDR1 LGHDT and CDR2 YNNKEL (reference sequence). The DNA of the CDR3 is TGTGCCAGCAGCCAAGGGAACGGACCCGGGGAGCTGTTTTTT. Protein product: CASSQGNGPGELFF.